The present T cell receptor (beta chain) was sequenced within a study of blood T cell repertoires in COVID-19. Repertoires were generated with immunoSEQ multiplex PCR, while TCRdb's copy carries only in-frame clones and drops some. The repertoire holds more than 150,000 clones, with around 80% as singletons. The CDR3 sequence is 15 residues long. The germline V gene has CDR1 MNHEY and CDR2 SVGAGI. With 4 bases removed from V and 7 bases from J, the gap between germline ends came to 16 bases. This chain links TRBV6-5 with TRBJ1-4, with D maybe TRBD1 (5 bases). The sequencing input was PBMCs or T cells enriched from blood (not recorded which). This receptor was obtained from a woman between 50 and 59 years old who had recovered from COVID-19. CDR3 nucleotides: TGTGCCAGCAGTTTAAGGGGCCCCGTGGGTGAAAAACTGTTTTTT. Protein: CASSLRGPVGEKLFF.